This T cell receptor beta chain is drawn from a study of blood T cell repertoires in COVID-19. Study at large: Acute and convalescent COVID-19 samples came from the United States, Italy and Spain. Sample material is recorded as cDNA or gDNA derived from T cells, B-cell-depleted T cells, or PBMCs.

In germline, CDR1 is MGHRA, CDR2 YSYEKL. This CDR3 contains 16 residues. V was pared by 0 bases and J by 9 bases, with 18 bases between. Participant-reported clinical history was the basis for cohort assignment. Under the authors' procedure: Scientists estimated how many nucleated cells there were by amplifying reference gene primers. Repertoires were generated with immunoSEQ multiplex PCR, while TCRdb's copy carries only in-frame clones and drops some. From that table come the V and J calls and clone size; the DNA was used to work out D and trimming. Among nearly 200,000 clones listed, 80% to 90% were seen once.

This receptor was obtained from a woman aged 18-29 years who had recovered from COVID-19. The sample consisted of PBMCs or T cells enriched from blood (not recorded which). The chain is built from TRBV4-1 and TRBJ1-5, with D possibly being TRBD1 (6 bases). CDR3 sequence (DNA): TGCGCCAGCAGCCAAGACAGGGCAGGGGTGTCGAGGCCCCAGCATTTT. It is translated as CASSQDRAGVSRPQHF.